The 31 T cell receptor beta chains listed next were all sequenced from one sample in a study of blood T cells in healthy people across ages. Sample-barcoded 5' priming and a J-beta primer mix drove a second PCR of roughly 7 to 11 cycles. Via MiXCR, TCRdb re-called the 5' RACE reads, giving one row per CDR3 protein. The sample lists hundreds of thousands of distinct CDR3 sequences; 58% were seen once. Sequenced sample: blood. The receptors derive from a man between 25 and 39 years old in good health.

The chain combines TRBV11-2 with TRBJ2-2, with TRBD2 identical over 7 bases. CDR1 and CDR2 (germline): SGHAT, FQNNGV. V shed 5 bases and J 5 bases; nucleotides not matched to a gene: 14. This CDR3 contains 17 residues. CDR3 in DNA: TGTGCCAGCAGCCCGAGCCTAGGGAGGGTGGCAACCGGGGAGCTGTTTTTT. Residues: CASSPSLGRVATGELFF. Variable domain in full (rest from reference TRBV11-2 and TRBJ2-2): EAGVAQSPRYKIIEKRQSVAFWCNPISGHATLYWYQQILGQGPKLLIQFQNNGVVDDSQLPKDRFSAERLKGVDSTLKIQPAKLEDSAVYLCASSPSLGRVATGELFFGEGSRLTVL.

A few counts support this clonotype. The genes are TRBV5-1 and TRBJ2-3; the D gene is possibly TRBD2 (5 bases). With 0 bases removed from V and 6 bases from J, the gap between germline ends came to 14 bases. Germline-derived CDR1 and CDR2 are SGHRS and YFSETQ. This CDR3 spans 15 amino acids. The CDR3 loop is CASSLVGSSVDTQYF. CDR3 coding DNA: TGCGCCAGCAGCTTGGTAGGAAGTAGCGTTGATACGCAGTATTTT.

Ten or more counts support this clonotype. Just one base apart from a much larger clone, this may be a read error. The V call is TRBV20-1, the J call TRBJ2-5, with a possible D match to TRBD1 (6 bases). Germline V gives CDR1 DFQATT, CDR2 SNEGSKA (reference sequence). V was cut by 6 bases and J by 11 bases, with 22 bases left in between. This CDR3 contains 13 residues. CDR3 coding DNA: TGCAGTGCATCGACTGCCGGGGACAATGAGCAGTACTTC. The encoded protein is CSASTAGDNEQYF.

Ten or more counts support this clonotype. The rearrangement uses TRBV7-2 and TRBJ1-6, with 7 bases identical to TRBD1. Germline V gene lookup returns CDR1 SGHTA and CDR2 FQGNSA. Trimming cost V 5 bases and J 6 bases; bases outside gene matches: 22. The CDR3 has 20 amino acids. The CDR3: CASSKPALGLRGRGNSPLHF. CDR3 nucleotide sequence: TGTGCCAGCAGCAAACCTGCCCTGGGCCTAAGGGGGCGCGGTAATTCACCCCTCCACTTT.

The chain carries TRBV2 and TRBJ1-2; D is unresolved. The CDR3 has 12 residues. The germline V and J ends were trimmed by 4 bases and 8 bases, with 11 bases remaining between them. Germline V gene data show CDR1 as SNHLY and CDR2 as FYNNEI. The CDR3 protein is CASSGRHGGYTF. The CDR3 nucleotides are TGTGCCAGCAGTGGTAGACACGGGGGCTACACCTTC.

A single count supports this clonotype. V gene TRBV20-1 combines with J gene TRBJ2-1, with 9 bases identical to TRBD2. Germline CDR1 is DFQATT and CDR2 is SNEGSKA (reference sequence). J lost 5 bases, V lost 3 bases, and 8 bases had no gene match. The CDR3 has 15 residues. Written as DNA, the CDR3 is TGCAGTGCTAGTGGCTCTAGCGGGATCAACAATGAGCAGTTCTTC. Amino acid sequence: CSASGSSGINNEQFF.

This chain links TRBV15 with TRBJ2-7, with 7 bases aligning to TRBD1. Germline CDR1 and CDR2: LNHNV and YYDKDF (reference sequence). V was clipped by 2 bases and J by 4 bases; unmatched bases: 17. There are 18 residues in the CDR3. CDR3: CATSRLPALTGRLYEQYF. In DNA, the CDR3 is TGTGCCACCAGCAGACTACCCGCGTTGACAGGGAGATTATACGAGCAGTACTTC.

V is TRBV9 and J is TRBJ2-4; TRBD2 matches 11 bases. TRBJ2-7 explains the end of the DNA better; the J call may be wrong. The CDR3 runs 16 residues. Germline V gene lookup returns CDR1 SGDLS and CDR2 YYNGEE. Here the CDR3 reads CASSVEAGLAEYEQYF. DNA for the CDR3: TGTGCCAGCAGCGTAGAGGCGGGACTAGCGGAATACGAGCAGTACTTC.

This clonotype was observed a handful of times. The chain has TRBV6-1 and TRBJ2-1; unclear D gene. This CDR3 is built from 12 residues. The germline gives CDR1 MNHNS, CDR2 SASEGT. Trimming stripped 3 bases from V and 6 bases from J, with 6 bases between. CDR3 in DNA: TGTGCCAGCAGTGAGGGATTCAATGAGCAGTTCTTC. Its translation: CASSEGFNEQFF.

The J gene is TRBJ1-6, the V gene TRBV7-3, with a possible D match to TRBD1 (6 bases). V lost 5 bases and J lost 7, with 15 bases in between. The germline gives CDR1 SGHTA, CDR2 FQGTGA. The CDR3 length is 15 residues. DNA of the CDR3: TGTGCCAGCAGCGCAGCCGGGACACCCAATTCACCCCTCCACTTT. It yields the protein CASSAAGTPNSPLHF.

V and J are TRBV27 and TRBJ2-1, with 10 bases matching TRBD2. The CDR3 spans 14 residues. Trimming at V came to 3 bases and at J to 7 bases, leaving 3 bases not matched to a gene. Germline CDR1 reads MNHEY; CDR2 reads SMNVEV (reference sequence). The CDR3 protein is CASSLLAGVNEQFF. The CDR3, as DNA: TGTGCCAGCAGTTTGCTAGCGGGAGTTAATGAGCAGTTCTTC.

The gene calls are TRBV7-9 and TRBJ2-5; D gene ambiguous. The CDR3 runs to 13 residues. CDR1 is SEHNR and CDR2 is FQNEAQ in the germline V gene (reference sequence). Trimming removed 1 base from V and 4 bases from J, with 7 bases in between. The CDR3: CASSLEFGETQYF. CDR3 in DNA: TGTGCCAGCAGCTTAGAGTTCGGAGAGACCCAGTACTTC. Full variable domain (missing parts from reference TRBV7-9 and TRBJ2-5): DTGVSQNPRHKITKRGQNVTFRCDPISEHNRLYWYRQTLGQGPEFLTYFQNEAQLEKSRLLSDRFSAERPKGSFSTLEIQRTEQGDSAMYLCASSLEFGETQYFGPGTRLLVL.

For this clonotype: With a much larger clone just one base away, this may be a read error. J is TRBJ2-1 and V is TRBV7-2; weak D call: TRBD2 (5 bases). The DNA end is a closer match to TRBJ2-7, so the J assignment may be wrong. The CDR3 has 14 amino acids. The V gene's germline CDR1 is SGHTA and CDR2 FQGNSA. The CDR3 region has the DNA TGTGCCAGCAGCACGGCCGGTGGGAGAAATGAGCAGTACTTC. The encoded protein is CASSTAGGRNEQYF.

The V gene is TRBV6-6, the J gene TRBJ2-7; D may match TRBD1 or TRBD2 (5 bases each). CDR1 MNHNY and CDR2 SVGAGI come from the germline V gene (reference sequence). The CDR3 contains 15 residues. The V end was cut by 5 bases, the J end by 0 bases, with 14 bases between. The CDR3: CASSDGTASSYEQYF. The DNA for the CDR3 is TGTGCCAGCAGTGACGGGACCGCGAGCTCCTACGAGCAGTACTTC.

This clonotype was observed once. The chain employs TRBV5-1 and TRBJ1-2; the D is unclear. V was cut by 0 bases and J by 4 bases, with 10 bases left in between. Germline loops: CDR1 SGHRS, CDR2 YFSETQ. The CDR3 is made up of 14 amino acids. In nucleotides, the CDR3 is TGCGCCAGCAGCTTGGAAGGGCCCGGCTATGGCTACACCTTC. Residues: CASSLEGPGYGYTF. Filled out from reference TRBV5-1 and TRBJ1-2, the complete variable domain reads KAGVTQTPRYLIKTRGQQVTLSCSPISGHRSVSWYQQTPGQGLQFLFEYFSETQRNKGNFPGRFSGRQFSNSRSEMNVSTLELGDSALYLCASSLEGPGYGYTFGSGTRLTVV.

In its sample, this clonotype was seen once. The gene calls are TRBV5-6 and TRBJ2-5; 9 positions match TRBD2. CDR3 size: 16 residues. Germline V gives CDR1 SGHDT, CDR2 YYEEEE. Losses at the gene ends were 3 bases for V and 5 bases for J; bases not matched to a gene: 11. The CDR3 protein is CASSSLLSGRGETQYF. As DNA, the CDR3 is TGTGCCAGCAGCTCATTACTTAGCGGGAGAGGGGAGACCCAGTACTTC.

The chain uses TRBV27 and TRBJ1-5; a possible D gene is TRBD1 (6 bases). There are 14 residues in the CDR3. V gave up 6 bases and J gave up 6 bases, with 15 bases separating them. Germline values: CDR1 MNHEY, CDR2 SMNVEV (reference sequence). Here the CDR3 reads CASRKAQGFQPQHF. The CDR3 DNA sequence: TGTGCCAGCAGAAAAGCACAGGGCTTTCAGCCCCAGCATTTT.

This clonotype was recorded only once. A single base separates this from a much larger clone, so it may be a read error. The chain employs TRBV7-9 and TRBJ1-5; no clear D. This CDR3 region has 12 residues. CDR1 is SEHNR and CDR2 is FQNEAQ in the germline V gene (reference sequence). CDR3: CASSLAEQPRHF. CDR3 DNA: TGTGCCAGCAGCTTAGCGGAGCAGCCCCGGCATTTT. The full variable domain, with the rest looked up from reference TRBV7-9 and TRBJ1-5, is DTGVSQNPRHKITKRGQNVTFRCDPISEHNRLYWYRQTLGQGPEFLTYFQNEAQLEKSRLLSDRFSAERPKGSFSTLEIQRTEQGDSAMYLCASSLAEQPRHFGDGTRLSIL.

The CDR3 nucleotides read TGTGCCAGCAGCGACCAAATAAGGGAAACTGAAGCTTTCTTT. Translated, it gives CASSDQIRETEAFF. The chain combines TRBV12-3 or TRBV12-4 with TRBJ1-1; no definite D call. This CDR3 is 14 amino acids long. V was shortened by 6 bases and J by 5 bases, with 16 bases between the two germline ends.

The V and J genes are TRBV12-3 or TRBV12-4 and TRBJ2-5; a possible D gene is TRBD1 (6 bases). Trimming pared 8 bases from V and 5 bases from J, leaving 12 bases between. This CDR3 has 12 residues. CDR3 sequence (DNA): TGTGCCAGCGGCACAGGGTGGGAGACCCAGTACTTC. This gives the protein CASGTGWETQYF.

As for this clonotype: A junction end diverges from the germline sequence, so it may reflect a read error. The rearrangement joins TRBV20-1 to TRBJ2-7, with 8 bases aligning to TRBD2. CDR1 and CDR2 (germline): DFQATT, SNEGSKA (reference sequence). The CDR3 is 14 amino acids. CDR3 coding DNA: TGTAGTGCTACGGGACTAGGGGGCTCCTACGAGCAGTACTTC. The encoded protein is CSATGLGGSYEQYF.

The chain employs TRBV6-2 or TRBV6-3 and TRBJ1-5, with D perhaps matching TRBD1 (5 bases). CDR1 and CDR2 from the germline V gene are MNHEY and SVGEGT. V lost 5 bases, J lost 4 bases, and 18 bases lay in between. CDR3 length equals 16 residues. The chain's CDR3 is CASSRTGSGLNQPQHF. In DNA form, the CDR3 reads TGTGCCAGCAGTCGAACGGGTTCAGGGCTAAATCAGCCCCAGCATTTT.

There are a few counts of this clonotype. This chain connects TRBV2 to TRBJ1-2; tentatively, D is TRBD1 (5 bases). This CDR3 spans 15 amino acids. Trimming removed 5 bases at V and 4 bases at J, with 17 bases between. Germline values: CDR1 SNHLY, CDR2 FYNNEI. CDR3 loop: CASSPLGAGSYGYTF. DNA of the CDR3: TGTGCCAGCAGTCCCCTCGGAGCAGGGAGCTATGGCTACACCTTC. The full variable domain, with the rest looked up from reference TRBV2 and TRBJ1-2, is EPEVTQTPSHQVTQMGQEVILRCVPISNHLYFYWYRQILGQKVEFLVSFYNNEISEKSEIFDDQFSVERPDGSNFTLKIRSTKLEDSAMYFCASSPLGAGSYGYTFGSGTRLTVV.

The V and J genes are TRBV6-5 and TRBJ2-1; TRBD1 or TRBD2 may be the D gene (5 bases each). The CDR3 has 14 amino acids. Per germline, CDR1 MNHEY and CDR2 SVGAGI. Trimming left V 9 bases short and J 2 bases short, with 14 bases between. The CDR3 loop reads CASDVSGPYNEQFF. In DNA form, the CDR3 reads TGTGCCAGTGATGTGTCGGGACCCTACAATGAGCAGTTCTTC.

The gene calls are TRBV20-1 and TRBJ2-7, with 11 positions matching TRBD2. V shed 3 bases and J 4 bases; nucleotides not matched to a gene: 8. This CDR3 contains 15 residues. Per the germline V gene, CDR1 is DFQATT and CDR2 is SNEGSKA (reference sequence). CDR3 nucleotides: TGCAGTGCTAGGCGCGCGGGACTAGCGGTATACGAGCAGTACTTC. Translation: CSARRAGLAVYEQYF.

The CDR3, as DNA: TGTGCCAGCAGCCACCGGGGGACGGAGGGCTACACCTTC. Translated: CASSHRGTEGYTF. The chain carries TRBV14 and TRBJ1-2, with a tentative D call TRBD1 (5 bases). The germline V gene has CDR1 SGHDN and CDR2 FVKESK. Deletions cut 3 bases from V and 8 bases from J, with 13 bases between. The CDR3 is made up of 13 amino acids.

CDR3 sequence reads: CASTAGFGEQYF. In DNA, the CDR3 is TGCGCCAGCACCGCCGGATTTGGCGAGCAGTACTTC. The V and J genes are TRBV5-1 and TRBJ2-5; D unresolved. The J call may be mistaken, given a closer DNA end match to TRBJ2-7. Germline loops: CDR1 SGHRS, CDR2 YFSETQ. This CDR3 has 12 amino acids.

This clonotype was found many times. The chain combines TRBV5-1 with TRBJ1-2, with D uncertain. Germline V gene sequence: CDR1 SGHRS, CDR2 YFSETQ. This CDR3 region has 15 residues. Trimming stripped 0 bases from V and 8 bases from J, with 17 bases between. The CDR3 is CASSLEVASTGGYTF. The CDR3 DNA reads as TGCGCCAGCAGCTTGGAGGTGGCCTCGACGGGGGGCTACACCTTC.

Notes on this clonotype: One junction end disagrees with the germline gene, perhaps due to a read error. The chain is built from TRBV2 and TRBJ2-3, with D perhaps matching TRBD2 (5 bases). There are 10 residues in the CDR3. CDR1 and CDR2 from the germline V gene are SNHLY and FYNNEI. The CDR3 DNA reads as TGTGCCGGCAGTGAGGGTACGCAGTATTTT. Protein sequence: CAGSEGTQYF.

The rearrangement joins TRBV27 to TRBJ1-6; D not resolved. This CDR3 contains 12 residues. Germline CDR1 MNHEY, CDR2 SMNVEV (reference sequence). V was trimmed by 3 bases and J by 5 bases, leaving 2 bases between them. The CDR3: CASSLNNSPLHF. CDR3 sequence (DNA): TGTGCCAGCAGTTTGAATAATTCACCCCTCCACTTT.

The J gene is TRBJ2-4, the V gene TRBV7-9, with D possibly matching TRBD1 (5 bases). TRBJ2-5 explains the end of the DNA better; the J call may be wrong. The germline V gene has CDR1 SEHNR and CDR2 FQNEAQ (reference sequence). The CDR3 has 16 amino acids. The CDR3 sequence is CASTRVVLSIQETQYF. The CDR3 DNA is TGTGCCAGCACCAGGGTTGTCCTCTCAATCCAAGAGACCCAGTACTTC.